These T cell receptor beta chains were read from a single sample in a study of cytomegalovirus exposure and HLA in healthy donors. Repertoires were generated with immunoSEQ multiplex PCR, while TCRdb's copy carries only in-frame clones and drops some. The sample lists about 35,000 clones, about 80% occurring once. Sequenced material: PBMCs. These receptor sequences come from a male donor in good health and CMV-seronegative. The CDR3 runs from the conserved cysteine through the conserved F or W. The D gene is left open where the match is weak. Expanded clones are given a class, and other clones once, few, many or no size at all.

>TRBJ2-4|NA|NA|TRBV28
TGTGCCAGCAGTTTTGACAGTTCAGCCATTCAGTACTTC
CASSFDSSAIQYF
>TRBJ2-1|NA|NA|TRBV5-1
TGCGCCAGCAGCTTCGGACTTAGCTCCTACAATGAGCAGTTCTTC
CASSFGLSSYNEQFF
>TRBJ2-5|NA|NA|TRBV7-6
TGTGCCAGCAGCCCCCGACAGGTTCAAGAGACCCAGTACTTC
CASSPRQVQETQYF
>TRBJ1-1|once|NA|TRBV11-2
TGTGCCAGCAGCTTAGCGGCGGGGGACACTGAAGCTTTCTTT
CASSLAAGDTEAFF
>TRBJ2-1|NA|TRBD2|TRBV6-5
TGTGCCAGCAGCCTTAGCGGGGGGGCCAGTAATGAGCAGTTCTTC
CASSLSGGASNEQFF
>TRBJ2-2|NA|TRBD1|TRBV7-2
TGTGCCAGCAGCTCGTACCGGACAGGGATGAACACCGGGGAGCTGTTTTTT
CASSSYRTGMNTGELFF
>TRBJ1-1|few|TRBD1|TRBV28
TGTGCCAGCAGGCAATACAGGGGCCTTAACACTGAAGCTTTCTTT
CASRQYRGLNTEAFF
>TRBJ2-1|NA|NA|TRBV5-1
TGCGCCAGCAGCTCTGTGGGGCGGAATGAGCAGTTCTTC
CASSSVGRNEQFF
>TRBJ2-7|few|NA|TRBV6-5
TGTGCCAGCAGTTACCAATCCTACGAGCAGTACTTC
CASSYQSYEQYF
>TRBJ2-1|NA|NA|TRBV28
TGTGCCAGCAGTTTTAGGGGCAGGCCCTACAATGAGCAGTTCTTC
CASSFRGRPYNEQFF
>TRBJ2-7|NA|NA|TRBV19
TGTGCCAGTAGTTTTCAGGTGGACTCCTACGAGCAGTACTTC
CASSFQVDSYEQYF
>TRBJ1-1|NA|NA|TRBV27
TGTGCCAGCAGTTTAACGGCAACGGGGAACACTGAAGCTTTCTTT
CASSLTATGNTEAFF
>TRBJ2-1|NA|TRBD2|TRBV5-1
TGCGCCAGCAGCCCGGGACTAGACAATGAGCAGTTCTTC
CASSPGLDNEQFF
>TRBJ2-1|NA|TRBD2|TRBV9
TGTGCCAGCAGCGTAGTCAGCGGGGGAAACAATGAGCAGTTCTTC
CASSVVSGGNNEQFF
>TRBJ2-3|NA|TRBD1|TRBV5-1
TGCGCCAGCAGCTCCGGACAGGTAAAGTTGACAGATACGCAGTATTTT
CASSSGQVKLTDTQYF
>TRBJ2-1|NA|NA|TRBV5-1
TGCGCCAGCAGCCCCGGAGGGACCACCTACAATGAGCAGTTCTTC
CASSPGGTTYNEQFF
>TRBJ1-5|NA|TRBD1|TRBV7-2
TGTGCCAGCAGCTCGGGACAGGGGAAACAGCCCCAGCATTTT
CASSSGQGKQPQHF
>TRBJ2-2|NA|TRBD1|TRBV7-9
TGTGCCAGCAGCTTAGGAGACAGGGAAACCGGGGAGCTGTTTTTT
CASSLGDRETGELFF
>TRBJ1-2|NA|NA|TRBV5-5
TGTGCCAGCAGCTTGGAACCCCACTCATTTTATGGCTACACCTTC
CASSLEPHSFYGYTF
>TRBJ2-2|NA|NA|TRBV11-3
TGTGCCAGCAGCTTTCGGGGAGGCAGCGGGGAGCTGTTTTTT
CASSFRGGSGELFF
>TRBJ2-1|NA|TRBD1|TRBV4-1
TGCGCCAGCAGCCGATTGGGTGGGGGGACAGGGGGCTACAATGAGCAGTTCTTC
CASSRLGGGTGGYNEQFF
>TRBJ2-7|NA|NA|TRBV4-2
TGTGCCAGCAGCCAAGTTACGGGGGCCTACGAGCAGTACTTC
CASSQVTGAYEQYF
>TRBJ2-2|NA|TRBD1|TRBV7-9
TGTGCCAGCAGCCCAGAGGCTGGACAGGGCACCGGGGAGCTGTTTTTT
CASSPEAGQGTGELFF
>TRBJ1-6|few|NA|TRBV10-3
TGTGCCATCAAGGGGGTTCGAGATTCACCCCTCCACTTT
CAIKGVRDSPLHF